This T cell receptor beta chain was observed in a study of identical twins. Overall study results and limits: The degree of excess twin sharing was weaker in beta out-of-frame sequences. Memory repertoires showed no such pattern, whereas abundant cord blood beta clonotypes carried fewer insertions.

TCRdb recomputed calls from the 5' RACE reads with MiXCR, one row per CDR3 protein. The sample includes 430,000 or so distinct CDR3 sequences, 20% to 25% seen only once; the top ten take 2.9%. Germline V gene lookup returns CDR1 MGHRA and CDR2 YSYEKL. J lost 5 bases, V lost 0 bases, and 10 bases had no gene match. The CDR3 sequence is 16 residues long. With respect to this clonotype: Antigen: not known.

The same sample was also studied in work on T cells expressing NK-cell markers. That report adds: Sorted CD3+CD56+NKG2C+, CD3+CD56+NKG2C- and CD3+CD56-NKG2C+ T-cell subsets were beta-chain profiled. Several of the experiments relied on an anti-gamma-delta TCR antibody so that only alpha-beta TCR T cells were sorted.

Sequenced input: CD4+ T cells sorted from blood. The origin of this receptor is a woman aged 18-35 years in good health. V usage is TRBV4-1 and J usage is TRBJ2-7; 7 positions agree with TRBD1. The CDR3 sequence: CASSQDEGQTGHEQYF. The CDR3 nucleotides are TGCGCCAGCAGCCAAGATGAGGGCCAGACAGGGCACGAGCAGTACTTC.